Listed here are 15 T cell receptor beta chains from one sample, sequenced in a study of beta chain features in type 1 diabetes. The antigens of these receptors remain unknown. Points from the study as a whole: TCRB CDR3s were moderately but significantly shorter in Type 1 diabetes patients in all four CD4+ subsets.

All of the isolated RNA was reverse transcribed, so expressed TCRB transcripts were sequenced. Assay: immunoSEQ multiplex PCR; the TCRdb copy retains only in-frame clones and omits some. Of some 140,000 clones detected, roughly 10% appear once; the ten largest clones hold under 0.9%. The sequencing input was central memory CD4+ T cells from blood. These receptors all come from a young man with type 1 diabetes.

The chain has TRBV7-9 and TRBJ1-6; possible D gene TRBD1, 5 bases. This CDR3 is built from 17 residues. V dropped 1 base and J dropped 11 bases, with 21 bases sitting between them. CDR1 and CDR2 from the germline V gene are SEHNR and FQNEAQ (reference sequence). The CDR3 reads CASSLGSGTSLRAPLHF. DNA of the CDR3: TGTGCCAGCAGCTTAGGGTCTGGGACTTCGTTAAGGGCACCCCTCCACTTT.

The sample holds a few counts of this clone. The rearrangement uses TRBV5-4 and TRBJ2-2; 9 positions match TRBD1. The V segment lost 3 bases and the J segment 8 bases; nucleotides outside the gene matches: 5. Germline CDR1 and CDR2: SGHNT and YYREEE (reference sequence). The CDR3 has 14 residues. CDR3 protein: CASSSGQGLGELFF. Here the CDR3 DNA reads TGTGCCAGCAGCTCAGGACAGGGGCTTGGGGAGCTGTTTTTT.

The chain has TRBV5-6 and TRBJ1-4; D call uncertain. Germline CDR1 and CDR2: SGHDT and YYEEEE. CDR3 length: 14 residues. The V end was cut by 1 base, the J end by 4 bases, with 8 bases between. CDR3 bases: TGTGCCAGCAGCTTGCAGGTGAATAATGAAAAACTGTTTTTT. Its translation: CASSLQVNNEKLFF.

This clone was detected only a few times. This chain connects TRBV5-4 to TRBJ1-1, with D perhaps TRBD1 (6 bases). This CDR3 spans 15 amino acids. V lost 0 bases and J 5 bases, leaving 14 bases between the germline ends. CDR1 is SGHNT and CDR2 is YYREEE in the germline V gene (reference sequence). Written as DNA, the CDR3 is TGTGCCAGCAGCTTGGTAACAGGGATGGAGACTGAAGCTTTCTTT. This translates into CASSLVTGMETEAFF.

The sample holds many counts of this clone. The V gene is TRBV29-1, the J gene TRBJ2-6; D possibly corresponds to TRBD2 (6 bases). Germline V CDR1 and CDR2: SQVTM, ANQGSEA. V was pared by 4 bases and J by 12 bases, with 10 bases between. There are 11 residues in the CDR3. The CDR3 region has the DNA TGCAGCGTTGGGAGGGTTGGCGTCCTGACTTTC. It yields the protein CSVGRVGVLTF.

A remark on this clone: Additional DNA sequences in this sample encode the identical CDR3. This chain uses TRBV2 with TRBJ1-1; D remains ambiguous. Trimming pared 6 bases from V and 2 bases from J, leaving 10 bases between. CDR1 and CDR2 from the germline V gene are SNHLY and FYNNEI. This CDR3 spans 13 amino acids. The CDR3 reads CASRYTPNTEAFF. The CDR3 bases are TGTGCCAGCAGGTACACACCCAACACTGAAGCTTTCTTT.

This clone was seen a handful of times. CDR3 amino acids: CSVGQGARAEQYF. The CDR3 bases are TGCAGCGTTGGACAGGGGGCGCGAGCCGAGCAGTACTTC. The chain couples TRBV29-1 to TRBJ2-5; TRBD1 matches at 10 bases. The J call is uncertain, as TRBJ2-7 better fits the DNA end. This CDR3 region has 13 residues. Germline V gene sequence: CDR1 SQVTM, CDR2 ANQGSEA.

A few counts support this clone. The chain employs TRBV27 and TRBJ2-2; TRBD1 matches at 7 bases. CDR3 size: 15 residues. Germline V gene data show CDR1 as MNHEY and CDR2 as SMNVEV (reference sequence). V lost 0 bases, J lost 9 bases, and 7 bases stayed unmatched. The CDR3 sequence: CASSLSLRGRRELFF. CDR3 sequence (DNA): TGTGCCAGCAGTTTATCTCTTAGGGGGCGCCGGGAGCTGTTTTTT.

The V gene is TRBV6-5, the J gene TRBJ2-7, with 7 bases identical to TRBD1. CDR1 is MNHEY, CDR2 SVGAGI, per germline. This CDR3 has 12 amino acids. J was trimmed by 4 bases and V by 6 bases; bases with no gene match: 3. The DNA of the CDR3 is TGTGCCAGCAGAAAACAGGGGTACGAGCAGTACTTC. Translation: CASRKQGYEQYF.

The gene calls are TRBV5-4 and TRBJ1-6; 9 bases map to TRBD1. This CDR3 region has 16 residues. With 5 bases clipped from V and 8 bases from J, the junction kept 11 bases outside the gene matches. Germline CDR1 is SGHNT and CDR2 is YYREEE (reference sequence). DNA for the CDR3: TGTGCCAGCAGTTCCCCCGGGACAGGGCAACATTCACCCCTCCACTTT. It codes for CASSSPGTGQHSPLHF.

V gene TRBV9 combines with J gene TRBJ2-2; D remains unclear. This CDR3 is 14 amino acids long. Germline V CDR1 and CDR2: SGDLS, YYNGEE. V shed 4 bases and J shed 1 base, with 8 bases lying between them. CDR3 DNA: TGTGCCAGCAGCCGAGATGGGAACACCGGGGAGCTGTTTTTT. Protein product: CASSRDGNTGELFF.

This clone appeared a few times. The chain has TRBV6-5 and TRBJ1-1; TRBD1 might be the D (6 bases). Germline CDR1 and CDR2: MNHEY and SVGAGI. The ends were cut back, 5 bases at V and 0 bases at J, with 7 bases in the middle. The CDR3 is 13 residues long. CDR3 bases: TGTGCCAGCAGTGGACAGTTGAACACTGAAGCTTTCTTT. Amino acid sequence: CASSGQLNTEAFF.

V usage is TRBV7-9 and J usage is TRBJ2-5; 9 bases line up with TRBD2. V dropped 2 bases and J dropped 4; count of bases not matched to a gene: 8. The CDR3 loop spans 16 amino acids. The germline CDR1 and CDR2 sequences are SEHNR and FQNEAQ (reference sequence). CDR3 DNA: TGTGCCAGCAGCTTAATGGAAAATAGCGGGGGAGAGACCCAGTACTTC. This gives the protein CASSLMENSGGETQYF.

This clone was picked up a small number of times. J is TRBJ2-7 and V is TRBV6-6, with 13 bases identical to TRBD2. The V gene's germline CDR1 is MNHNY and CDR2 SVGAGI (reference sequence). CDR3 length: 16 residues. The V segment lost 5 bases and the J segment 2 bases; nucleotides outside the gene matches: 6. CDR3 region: CASSPHGTSGTYEQYF. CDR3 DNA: TGTGCCAGCAGTCCTCACGGGACTAGCGGGACCTACGAGCAGTACTTC.

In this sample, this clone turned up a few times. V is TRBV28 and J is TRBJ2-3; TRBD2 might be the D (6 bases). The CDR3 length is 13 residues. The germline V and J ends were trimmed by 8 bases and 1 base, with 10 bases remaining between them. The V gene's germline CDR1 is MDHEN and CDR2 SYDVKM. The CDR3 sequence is CASSGGGTDTQYF. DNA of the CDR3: TGTGCCAGCTCCGGCGGGGGCACAGATACGCAGTATTTT.